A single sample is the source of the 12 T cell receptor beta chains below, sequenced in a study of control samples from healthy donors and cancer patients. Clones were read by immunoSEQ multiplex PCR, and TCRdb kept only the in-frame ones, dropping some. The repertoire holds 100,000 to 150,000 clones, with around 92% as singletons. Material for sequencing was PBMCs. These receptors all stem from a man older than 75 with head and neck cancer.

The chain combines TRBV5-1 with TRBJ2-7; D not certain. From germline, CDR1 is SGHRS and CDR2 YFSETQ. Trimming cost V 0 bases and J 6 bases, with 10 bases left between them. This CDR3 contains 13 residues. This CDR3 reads CASSLGPDSEQYF. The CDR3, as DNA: TGCGCCAGCAGCTTGGGGCCAGACTCCGAGCAGTACTTC.

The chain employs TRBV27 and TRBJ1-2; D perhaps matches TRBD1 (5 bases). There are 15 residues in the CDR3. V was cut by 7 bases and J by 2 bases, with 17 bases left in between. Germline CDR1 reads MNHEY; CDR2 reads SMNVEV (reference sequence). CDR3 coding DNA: TGTGCCAGCAAGACAGTCACCGATTCCAACTATGGCTACACCTTC. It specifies CASKTVTDSNYGYTF.

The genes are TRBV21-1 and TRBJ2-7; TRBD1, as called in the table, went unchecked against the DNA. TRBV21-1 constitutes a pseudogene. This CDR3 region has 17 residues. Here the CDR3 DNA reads TGTGCCAGCAGCACGAAAAGGGGGCCGGGCACAGAAAACGAGCAGTACTTC. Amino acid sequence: CASSTKRGPGTENEQYF.

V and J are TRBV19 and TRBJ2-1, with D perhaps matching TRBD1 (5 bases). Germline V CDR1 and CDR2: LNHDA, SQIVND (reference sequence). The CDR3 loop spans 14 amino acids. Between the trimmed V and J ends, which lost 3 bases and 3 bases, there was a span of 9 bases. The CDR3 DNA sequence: TGTGCCAGTAGTATGGGGCAGGACTACAATGAGCAGTTCTTC. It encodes CASSMGQDYNEQFF. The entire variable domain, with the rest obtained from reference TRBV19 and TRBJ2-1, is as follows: DGGITQSPKYLFRKEGQNVTLSCEQNLNHDAMYWYRQDPGQGLRLIYYSQIVNDFQKGDIAEGYSVSREKKESFPLTVTSAQKNPTAFYLCASSMGQDYNEQFFGPGTRLTVL.

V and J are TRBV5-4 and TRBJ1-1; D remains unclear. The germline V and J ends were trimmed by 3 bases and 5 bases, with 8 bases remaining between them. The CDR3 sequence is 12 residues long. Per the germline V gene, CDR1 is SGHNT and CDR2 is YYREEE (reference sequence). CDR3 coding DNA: TGTGCCAGCAGCTCCCCGGGTACTGAAGCTTTCTTT. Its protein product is CASSSPGTEAFF.

The DNA for the CDR3 is TGCGCCAGCAGCCGGGCTAGCGGGAGTAGGGGCATTCAGTACTTC. It encodes CASSRASGSRGIQYF. The chain couples TRBV4-3 to TRBJ2-4, with 10 positions matching TRBD2. Germline lookup yields CDR1 LGHNA and CDR2 YSLEER. Trimming took 4 bases from V and 9 from J; bases not matched to a gene: 9. The CDR3 is 15 residues long.

CDR3 residues: CASSQGGVYNEQFF. The CDR3 DNA follows: TGTGCCAGCAGTCAGGGAGGGGTATACAATGAGCAGTTCTTC. V is TRBV6-6 and J is TRBJ2-1; the match to TRBD2 covers 7 bases. The V and J ends lost 5 bases and 4 bases, in that order; junction bases with no gene match: 5. The CDR3 totals 14 residues. CDR1 is MNHNY and CDR2 is SVGAGI in the germline V gene (reference sequence).

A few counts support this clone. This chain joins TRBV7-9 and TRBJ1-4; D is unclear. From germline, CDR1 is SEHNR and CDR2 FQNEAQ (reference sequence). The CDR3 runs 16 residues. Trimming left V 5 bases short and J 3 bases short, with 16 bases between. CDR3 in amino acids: CASSTPPTAPNEKLFF. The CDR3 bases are TGTGCCAGCAGCACTCCCCCTACAGCCCCTAATGAAAAACTGTTTTTT.

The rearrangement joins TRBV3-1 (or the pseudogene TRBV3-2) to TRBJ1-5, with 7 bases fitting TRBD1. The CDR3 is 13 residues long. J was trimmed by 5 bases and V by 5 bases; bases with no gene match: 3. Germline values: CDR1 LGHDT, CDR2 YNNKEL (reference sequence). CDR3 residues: CASSGTVYQPQHF. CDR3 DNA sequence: TGTGCCAGCAGCGGGACAGTATATCAGCCCCAGCATTTT.

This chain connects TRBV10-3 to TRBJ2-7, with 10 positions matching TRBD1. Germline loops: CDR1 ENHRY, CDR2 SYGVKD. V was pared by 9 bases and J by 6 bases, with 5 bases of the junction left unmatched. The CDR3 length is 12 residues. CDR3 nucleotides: TGTGCCATAGGGACAGGGGCATCCGAGCAGTACTTC. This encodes CAIGTGASEQYF.

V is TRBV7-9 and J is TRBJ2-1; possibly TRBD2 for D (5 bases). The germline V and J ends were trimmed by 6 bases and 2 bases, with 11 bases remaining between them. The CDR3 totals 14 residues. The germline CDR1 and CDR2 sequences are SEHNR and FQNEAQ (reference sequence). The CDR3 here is CASSLSGPYNEQFF. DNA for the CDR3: TGTGCCAGCAGTTTAAGCGGACCCTACAATGAGCAGTTCTTC.

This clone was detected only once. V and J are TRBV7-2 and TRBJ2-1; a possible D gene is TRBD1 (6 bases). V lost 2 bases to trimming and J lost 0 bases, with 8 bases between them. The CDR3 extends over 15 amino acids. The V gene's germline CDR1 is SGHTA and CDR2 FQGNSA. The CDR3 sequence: CASSLRGYSYNEQFF. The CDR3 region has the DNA TGTGCCAGCAGCTTAAGGGGGTACTCCTACAATGAGCAGTTCTTC.